Below, 28 T cell receptor beta chains from the same sample are listed, as sequenced in a study of T cell responses to AZD1222 COVID-19 vaccine. Data came from immunoSEQ multiplex PCR; TCRdb stores just in-frame clones and leaves some out. The sample lists 65,000 to 70,000 clones, around nine tenths occurring once. The starting material was peripheral blood, obtained on day 0 of AZD1222 vaccination. All receptors derive from an adult in good health.

The genes are TRBV25-1 and TRBJ2-3; no firm D call. V lost 2 bases, J lost 7 bases, and 7 bases lay in between. This CDR3 contains 12 residues. The germline gives CDR1 MGHDK, CDR2 SYGVNS. CDR3 sequence: CASSEAPNTQYF. The CDR3 bases are TGTGCCAGCAGTGAAGCCCCCAATACGCAGTATTTT.

The chain links TRBV28 to TRBJ1-4, with D maybe TRBD1 (6 bases). This CDR3 contains 14 residues. Germline V CDR1 and CDR2: MDHEN, SYDVKM. V lost 10 bases and J 8 bases, leaving 20 bases between the germline ends. The CDR3 loop reads CATTGAPRREKLFF. CDR3 nucleotide sequence: TGTGCCACGACAGGTGCCCCAAGGAGAGAAAAACTGTTTTTT.

The chain joins TRBV3-1 (or the pseudogene TRBV3-2) to TRBJ1-1; D gene uncertain. CDR3 length: 13 residues. Germline loops: CDR1 LGHDT, CDR2 YNNKEL (reference sequence). Trimming shortened V by 0 bases and J by 8 bases, and 10 bases separated the two germline ends. The chain's CDR3 is CASSQDHGGEAFF. The DNA for the CDR3 is TGTGCCAGCAGCCAAGATCATGGAGGCGAAGCTTTCTTT.

This chain connects TRBV6-1 to TRBJ2-5, with a tentative D call TRBD1 (6 bases). The CDR3 length is 14 residues. The germline CDR1 and CDR2 sequences are MNHNS and SASEGT. The ends were cut back, 3 bases at V and 4 bases at J, with 12 bases in the middle. The chain's CDR3 is CASSEGHSTETQYF. The CDR3 nucleotides read TGTGCCAGCAGTGAGGGACACTCTACAGAGACCCAGTACTTC.

The chain uses TRBV27 and TRBJ1-1; the D is unclear. V lost 5 bases and J lost 4, with 20 bases in between. Germline CDR1 and CDR2: MNHEY and SMNVEV (reference sequence). The CDR3 is 16 residues long. CDR3 in amino acids: CASSPLNTVLGTEAFF. DNA for the CDR3: TGTGCCAGCAGTCCTCTAAATACGGTTCTTGGCACTGAAGCTTTCTTT.

CDR3 sequence reads: CASSHLQGYTGELFF. The CDR3 DNA sequence: TGTGCCAGCTCACATCTACAGGGGTACACCGGGGAGCTGTTTTTT. The chain carries TRBV18 and TRBJ2-2; 7 bases align to TRBD1. The CDR3 is 15 amino acids. V was pared by 4 bases and J by 3 bases, with 5 bases of the junction left unmatched. The germline V gene has CDR1 KGHSH and CDR2 LQKENI.

V and J are TRBV6-5 and TRBJ2-1; 10 nucleotides agree with TRBD2. With 7 bases clipped from V and 2 bases from J, the junction kept 5 bases outside the gene matches. Germline V lookup: CDR1 MNHEY, CDR2 SVGAGI. The CDR3 totals 15 residues. The CDR3 reads CASILAGGPYNEQFF. The CDR3 region has the DNA TGTGCCAGCATCTTAGCGGGAGGTCCCTACAATGAGCAGTTCTTC.

The genes are TRBV3-1 (or the pseudogene TRBV3-2) and TRBJ2-3, with D perhaps matching TRBD2 (5 bases). V lost 4 bases, J lost 6 bases, and 14 bases lay in between. Germline values: CDR1 LGHDT, CDR2 YNNKEL (reference sequence). There are 14 residues in the CDR3. The CDR3 sequence is CASSLALGADTQYF. In DNA, the CDR3 is TGTGCCAGCAGCCTAGCTTTGGGAGCGGATACGCAGTATTTT.

The chain links TRBV27 to TRBJ2-1; D is possibly TRBD2 (6 bases). The CDR3 length is 14 residues. Germline V gives CDR1 MNHEY, CDR2 SMNVEV (reference sequence). V dropped 2 bases and J dropped 8 bases, with 13 bases sitting between them. CDR3 nucleotide sequence: TGTGCCAGCAGTTTAACCCTAGCGTGGGATGAGCAGTTCTTC. Its translation: CASSLTLAWDEQFF.

This clone was seen just once. The chain combines TRBV6-2 or TRBV6-3 with TRBJ1-1, with D unclear. The germline gives CDR1 MNHEY, CDR2 SVGEGT. Trimming removed 2 bases from V and 5 bases from J, with 6 bases in between. This CDR3 region has 12 residues. The CDR3 is CASSYMGTEAFF. The DNA of the CDR3 is TGTGCCAGCAGTTACATGGGAACTGAAGCTTTCTTT.

This sequence joins TRBV12-5 and TRBJ2-7; 8 positions match TRBD1. This CDR3 is 15 amino acids long. Looked up from germline, CDR1 is LGHNT and CDR2 is FRNRAP. The ends lost 6 bases at V and 3 bases at J; junction bases unmatched: 10. The CDR3 reads CASGNGTGWDYEQYF. CDR3 in DNA: TGTGCTAGTGGGAACGGGACAGGTTGGGACTACGAGCAGTACTTC.

The rearrangement links TRBV27 to TRBJ1-5; no reliable D call. V was cut by 3 bases and J by 3 bases, with 12 bases left in between. The CDR3 has 15 residues. Germline V CDR1 and CDR2: MNHEY, SMNVEV (reference sequence). As DNA, the CDR3 is TGTGCCAGCAGTTTCATGGCGGGAGTCAATCAGCCCCAGCATTTT. Amino acid sequence: CASSFMAGVNQPQHF.

This chain joins TRBV6-1 and TRBJ1-4; a weak D match, TRBD1 (5 bases). From germline, CDR1 is MNHNS and CDR2 SASEGT. This CDR3 has 13 residues. The V gene lost 3 bases and the J gene lost 4 bases, with 6 bases spanning the gap. Here the CDR3 DNA reads TGTGCCAGCAGTGAGACAGTTAATGAAAAACTGTTTTTT. Translating it yields CASSETVNEKLFF.

Note on this clone: Distinct nucleotide sequences in the sample also encode this CDR3. The V call is TRBV19, the J call TRBJ2-1, with D unclear. V lost 3 bases and J lost 4, with 13 bases in between. CDR1 is LNHDA and CDR2 is SQIVND in the germline V gene (reference sequence). The CDR3 is 15 residues long. The CDR3 here is CASSIGGNEYNEQFF. CDR3 DNA: TGTGCCAGTAGTATTGGTGGGAATGAGTACAATGAGCAGTTCTTC.

This clone was picked up one time. The chain carries TRBV28 and TRBJ2-7; D is perhaps TRBD1 (5 bases). The V gene's germline CDR1 is MDHEN and CDR2 SYDVKM. The CDR3 length is 13 residues. V lost 6 bases to trimming and J lost 0 bases, with 9 bases between them. CDR3 in DNA: TGTGCCAGCAGGCCCCAGGGCTCCTACGAGCAGTACTTC. Encoded protein: CASRPQGSYEQYF.

V gene TRBV19 combines with J gene TRBJ1-1; 7 bases fit TRBD1. CDR3 length equals 13 residues. Germline loops: CDR1 LNHDA, CDR2 SQIVND (reference sequence). The junction had 3 bases not matched to a gene; V was cut back by 8 bases and J by 0 bases. The CDR3 is CASYRGMNTEAFF. Written as DNA, the CDR3 is TGTGCCAGTTACAGGGGTATGAACACTGAAGCTTTCTTT. Using reference TRBV19 and TRBJ1-1 for the parts outside the CDR3, the full variable domain is DGGITQSPKYLFRKEGQNVTLSCEQNLNHDAMYWYRQDPGQGLRLIYYSQIVNDFQKGDIAEGYSVSREKKESFPLTVTSAQKNPTAFYLCASYRGMNTEAFFGQGTRLTVV.

The chain uses TRBV3-1 (or the pseudogene TRBV3-2) and TRBJ1-2, with D tentatively TRBD1 (6 bases). V was trimmed by 4 bases and J by 5 bases, leaving 20 bases between them. The germline gives CDR1 LGHDT, CDR2 YNNKEL (reference sequence). CDR3 length: 16 residues. CDR3 amino acids: CASSPPGRTGIYGYTF. CDR3 nucleotides: TGTGCCAGCAGCCCCCCGGGTAGAACAGGGATATATGGCTACACCTTC.

Only one count was recorded for this clone. V usage is TRBV7-2 and J usage is TRBJ2-6; D ambiguous. This CDR3 region has 15 residues. Looked up from germline, CDR1 is SGHTA and CDR2 is FQGNSA. Between the trimmed V and J ends, which lost 5 bases and 0 bases, there was a span of 8 bases. This CDR3 is CASSPDPSGANVLTF. The DNA for the CDR3 is TGTGCCAGCAGCCCCGACCCCTCTGGGGCCAACGTCCTGACTTTC.

The chain couples TRBV27 to TRBJ2-7; maybe TRBD2 (6 bases). Trimming left V 6 bases short and J 2 bases short, with 17 bases between. This CDR3 contains 15 residues. CDR1 and CDR2 (germline): MNHEY, SMNVEV (reference sequence). The CDR3 DNA is TGTGCCAGCAGCACAACTAGCACCGGGACCTACGAGCAGTACTTC. Translation gives CASSTTSTGTYEQYF.

The CDR3 sequence is CSVAADTRTGSGYTF. CDR3 sequence (DNA): TGCAGCGTCGCCGCGGATACTAGGACAGGAAGTGGCTACACCTTC. The chain recombines TRBV29-1 with TRBJ1-2; 7 nucleotides match TRBD1. Trimming cost V 6 bases and J 7 bases; bases outside gene matches: 17. In germline, CDR1 is SQVTM, CDR2 ANQGSEA. CDR3 length: 15 amino acids.

V usage is TRBV7-2 and J usage is TRBJ2-7; no reliable D call. The V end lost 2 bases, the J end lost 6 bases, and 8 bases lay between the germline ends. CDR1 SGHTA and CDR2 FQGNSA come from the germline V gene. This CDR3 comprises 12 residues. The CDR3 loop is CASSLRAFEQYF. DNA of the CDR3: TGTGCCAGCAGCTTACGAGCTTTCGAGCAGTACTTC.

The chain employs TRBV11-2 and TRBJ1-3, with D tentatively TRBD1 (5 bases). The CDR3 contains 14 residues. In germline, CDR1 is SGHAT, CDR2 FQNNGV. V lost 5 bases and J 2 bases, leaving 10 bases between the germline ends. CDR3 nucleotides: TGTGCCAGCAGCCAAGACAGCGCTGGAAACACCATATATTTT. Its protein product is CASSQDSAGNTIYF.

This chain links TRBV9 with TRBJ2-3, with D unclear. The V and J ends lost 4 bases and 0 bases respectively, with 12 bases between them. Germline CDR1 reads SGDLS; CDR2 reads YYNGEE. The CDR3 consists of 15 residues. The DNA for the CDR3 is TGTGCCAGCAGCCGGACGGACCGCAGCACAGATACGCAGTATTTT. Translated: CASSRTDRSTDTQYF.

The chain uses TRBV19 and TRBJ1-2, with D possibly TRBD1 on 5 matching bases. V was pared by 8 bases and J by 3 bases, with 22 bases between. This CDR3 has 16 residues. Germline lookup yields CDR1 LNHDA and CDR2 SQIVND (reference sequence). In DNA form, the CDR3 reads TGTGCCAGTGGACGAGCGAGGGGCCTTCGGCACTATGGCTACACCTTC. Residues: CASGRARGLRHYGYTF.

Turning to this clone: Different DNA sequences within this sample yield the same CDR3. The chain recombines TRBV30 with TRBJ2-7, with D possibly TRBD1 on 6 matching bases. V was shortened by 1 base and J by 3 bases, with 10 bases between the two germline ends. Per the germline V gene, CDR1 is GTSNPN and CDR2 is SVGIG (reference sequence). This CDR3 contains 13 residues. CDR3 DNA: TGTGCCTGGAGTGCGGGACAAAACTACGAGCAGTACTTC. Translated, it gives CAWSAGQNYEQYF.

The chain combines TRBV19 with TRBJ2-3, with TRBD2 identical over 9 bases. Trimming took 3 bases from V and 2 from J; bases not matched to a gene: 3. Germline values: CDR1 LNHDA, CDR2 SQIVND (reference sequence). CDR3 size: 15 residues. CDR3 loop: CASSMLAGDTDTQYF. The CDR3 nucleotides read TGTGCCAGTAGTATGTTAGCGGGGGACACAGATACGCAGTATTTT.

A single count supports this clone. The chain couples TRBV4-1 to TRBJ1-5; the D gene is possibly TRBD1 (6 bases). Per germline, CDR1 MGHRA and CDR2 YSYEKL. V lost 0 bases to trimming and J lost 0 bases, with 12 bases between them. The CDR3 extends over 17 amino acids. Here the CDR3 DNA reads TGCGCCAGCAGCCAAGAACAGGGACCCTATAGCAATCAGCCCCAGCATTTT. It is translated as CASSQEQGPYSNQPQHF.

The V and J genes are TRBV6-1 and TRBJ1-2; no firm D call. Germline CDR1 MNHNS, CDR2 SASEGT. The CDR3 is 13 residues long. V dropped 1 base and J dropped 4 bases, with 7 bases sitting between them. CDR3 DNA sequence: TGTGCCAGCAGTGAAGGGCAGTTCTATGGCTACACCTTC. Residues: CASSEGQFYGYTF.